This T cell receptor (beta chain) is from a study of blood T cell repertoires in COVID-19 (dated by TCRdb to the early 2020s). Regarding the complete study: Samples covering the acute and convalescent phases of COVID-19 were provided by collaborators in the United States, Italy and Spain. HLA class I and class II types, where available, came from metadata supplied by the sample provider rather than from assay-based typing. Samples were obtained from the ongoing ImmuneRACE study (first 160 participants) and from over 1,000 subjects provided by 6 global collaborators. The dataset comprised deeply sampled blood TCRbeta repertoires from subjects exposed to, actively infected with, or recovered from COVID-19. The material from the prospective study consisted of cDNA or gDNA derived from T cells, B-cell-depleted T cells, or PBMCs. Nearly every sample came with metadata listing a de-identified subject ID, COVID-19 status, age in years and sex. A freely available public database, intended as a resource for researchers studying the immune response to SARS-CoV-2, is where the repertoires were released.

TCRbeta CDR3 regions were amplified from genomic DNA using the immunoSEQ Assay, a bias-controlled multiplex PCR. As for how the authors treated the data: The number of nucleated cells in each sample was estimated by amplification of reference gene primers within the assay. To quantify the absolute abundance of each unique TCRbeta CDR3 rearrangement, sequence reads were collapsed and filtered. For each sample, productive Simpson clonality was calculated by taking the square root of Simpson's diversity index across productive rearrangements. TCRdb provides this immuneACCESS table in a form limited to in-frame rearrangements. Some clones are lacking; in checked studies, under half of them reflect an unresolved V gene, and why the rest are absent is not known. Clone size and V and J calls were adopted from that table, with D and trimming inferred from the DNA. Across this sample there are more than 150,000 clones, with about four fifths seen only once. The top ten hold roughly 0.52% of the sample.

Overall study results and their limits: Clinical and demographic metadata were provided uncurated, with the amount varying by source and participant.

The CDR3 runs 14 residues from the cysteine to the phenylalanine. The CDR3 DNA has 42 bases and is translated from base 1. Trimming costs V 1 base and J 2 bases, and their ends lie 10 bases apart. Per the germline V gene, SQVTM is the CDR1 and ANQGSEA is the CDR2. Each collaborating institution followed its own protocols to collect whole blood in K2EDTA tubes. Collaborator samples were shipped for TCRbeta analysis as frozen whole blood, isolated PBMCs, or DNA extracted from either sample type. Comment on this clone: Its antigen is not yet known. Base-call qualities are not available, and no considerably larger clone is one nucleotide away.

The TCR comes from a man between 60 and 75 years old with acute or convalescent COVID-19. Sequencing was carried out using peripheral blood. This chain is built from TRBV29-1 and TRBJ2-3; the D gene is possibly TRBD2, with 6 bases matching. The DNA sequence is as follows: TGCAGCGTTGAAGGGGGACTCCTCACAGATACGCAGTATTTT. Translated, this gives CSVEGGLLTDTQYF.